This T cell receptor (beta chain) was identified during a study of spatial heterogeneity in lung cancer. The wider study: Sequencing consistently turned up more beta-chain sequences than alpha-chain sequences. Counts of TCR transcripts in tumor regions tracked strongly with a T cell module score that came from matched bulk RNA-seq.

V shed 6 bases, J shed 9 bases, and the junction held 7 bases outside the gene matches. The CDR3 covers 12 residues. The V gene's germline CDR1 is SEHNR and CDR2 FQNEAQ (reference sequence). In the library, each TCR cDNA molecule bore its own unique molecular identifier. MiXCR, applied by TCRdb to the 5' RACE reads, yields one record per CDR3 protein. The table records roughly 3,000 distinct CDR3 sequences, about a sixth of them present only once. Time point specified: sample taken at primary tumor resection. Broader study findings: The study found that expanded intratumoral alpha and beta TCR counts tracked tumor mutation counts.

By sample fraction, this clonotype is medium-sized. The target antigen is unknown. The chain employs TRBV7-9 and TRBJ1-2; 7 bases are shared with TRBD1. Specimen: lung tumor tissue, collected at surgery. This sequence originates from a male donor with early-stage non-small cell lung cancer. Written as DNA, the CDR3 is TGTGCCAGCAGTCTAGGACAGGATCGCTACACCTTC. Translated: CASSLGQDRYTF.